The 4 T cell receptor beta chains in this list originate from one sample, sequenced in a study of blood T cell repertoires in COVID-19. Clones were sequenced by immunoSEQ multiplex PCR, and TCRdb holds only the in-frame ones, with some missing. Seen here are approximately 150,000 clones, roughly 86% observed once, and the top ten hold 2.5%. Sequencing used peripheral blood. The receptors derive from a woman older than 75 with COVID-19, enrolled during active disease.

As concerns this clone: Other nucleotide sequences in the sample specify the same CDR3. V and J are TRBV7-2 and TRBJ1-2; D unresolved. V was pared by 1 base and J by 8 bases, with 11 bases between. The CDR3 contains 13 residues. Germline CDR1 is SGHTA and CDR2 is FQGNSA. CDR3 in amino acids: CASSLGAGSGYTF. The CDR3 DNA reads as TGTGCCAGCAGCTTAGGCGCGGGATCGGGCTACACCTTC.

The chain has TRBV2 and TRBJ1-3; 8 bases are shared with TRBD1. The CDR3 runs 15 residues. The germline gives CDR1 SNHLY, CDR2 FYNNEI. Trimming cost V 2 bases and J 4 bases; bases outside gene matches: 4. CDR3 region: CASSELRQGGNTIYF. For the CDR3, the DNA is TGTGCCAGCAGTGAACTAAGACAGGGGGGAAACACCATATATTTT. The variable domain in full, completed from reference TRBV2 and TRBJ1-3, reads EPEVTQTPSHQVTQMGQEVILRCVPISNHLYFYWYRQILGQKVEFLVSFYNNEISEKSEIFDDQFSVERPDGSNFTLKIRSTKLEDSAMYFCASSELRQGGNTIYFGEGSWLTVV.

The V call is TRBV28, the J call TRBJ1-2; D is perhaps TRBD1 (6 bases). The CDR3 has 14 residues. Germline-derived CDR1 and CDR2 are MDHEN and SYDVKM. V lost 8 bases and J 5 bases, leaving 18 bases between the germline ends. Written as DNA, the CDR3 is TGTGCCAGCGTTATGGGGCAGGGGAAATATGGCTACACCTTC. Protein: CASVMGQGKYGYTF.

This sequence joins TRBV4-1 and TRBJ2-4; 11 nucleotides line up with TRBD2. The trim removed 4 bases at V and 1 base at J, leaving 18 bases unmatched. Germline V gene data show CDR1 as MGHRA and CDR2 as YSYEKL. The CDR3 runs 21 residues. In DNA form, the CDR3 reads TGCGCCAGCAGCCGAGTTGAGACTAGCGGGACCTTCCATCGGGCCAAAAACATTCAGTACTTC. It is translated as CASSRVETSGTFHRAKNIQYF.